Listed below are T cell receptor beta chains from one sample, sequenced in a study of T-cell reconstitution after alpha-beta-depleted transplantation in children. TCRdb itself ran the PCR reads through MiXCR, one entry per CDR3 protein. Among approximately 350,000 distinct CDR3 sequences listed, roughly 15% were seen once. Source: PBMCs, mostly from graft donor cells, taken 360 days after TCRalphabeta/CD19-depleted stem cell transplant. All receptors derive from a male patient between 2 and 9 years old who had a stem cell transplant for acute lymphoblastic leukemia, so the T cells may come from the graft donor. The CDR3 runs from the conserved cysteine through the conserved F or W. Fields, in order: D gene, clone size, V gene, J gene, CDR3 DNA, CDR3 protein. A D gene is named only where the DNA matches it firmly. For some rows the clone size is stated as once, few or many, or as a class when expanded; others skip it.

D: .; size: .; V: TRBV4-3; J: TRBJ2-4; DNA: TGCGCCAGCAGCCCCGGGCCGGGTCCCGGGAACATTCAGTACTTC; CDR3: CASSPGPGPGNIQYF
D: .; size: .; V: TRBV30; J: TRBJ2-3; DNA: TGTGCCTGGGAGCGGGTGGGGGGATTAGATACGCAGTATTTT; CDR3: CAWERVGGLDTQYF
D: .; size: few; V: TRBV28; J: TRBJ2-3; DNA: TGTGCCAGCAGCCCCCCCGGCCCGACAGATACGCAGTATTTT; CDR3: CASSPPGPTDTQYF
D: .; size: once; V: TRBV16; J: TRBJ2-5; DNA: TGTGCCAGCAGCCCCACTAGTTTTTCAGGACAAGAGACCCAGTACTTC; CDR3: CASSPTSFSGQETQYF
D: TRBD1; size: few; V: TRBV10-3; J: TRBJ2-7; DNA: TGTGCCATCAGTGAACCCACAGGGGTCGGAGAGCAGTACTTC; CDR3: CAISEPTGVGEQYF
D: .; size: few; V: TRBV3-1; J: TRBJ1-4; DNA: TGTGCCAGCAGCCATATGGGAGTTGCAACTAATGAAAAACTGTTTTTT; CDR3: CASSHMGVATNEKLFF
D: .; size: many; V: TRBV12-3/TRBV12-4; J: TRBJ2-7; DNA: TGTGCCAGCAGTCCCTCCTACGAGCAGTACTTC; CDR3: CASSPSYEQYF
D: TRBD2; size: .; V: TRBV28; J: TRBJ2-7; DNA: TGTGCCAGCAGTTTCTCGGGACTAGCGGGAGGGCCATACGAGCAGTACTTC; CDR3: CASSFSGLAGGPYEQYF
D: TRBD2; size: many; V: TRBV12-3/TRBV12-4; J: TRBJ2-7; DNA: TGTGCCAGCAGTCGACTAGCGGTCCGGGGCGAGCAGTACTTC; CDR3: CASSRLAVRGEQYF
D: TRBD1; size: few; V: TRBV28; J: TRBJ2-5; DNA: TGTGCCAGCAGGGTGACAGGGGAGACCCAGTACTTC; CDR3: CASRVTGETQYF
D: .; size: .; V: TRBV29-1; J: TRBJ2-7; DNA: TGCAGCGTTGAAGCGTCTAGCTCCTACGAGCAGTACTTC; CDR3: CSVEASSSYEQYF
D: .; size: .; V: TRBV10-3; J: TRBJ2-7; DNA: TGTGCCATCAGTGAGGTGGGCAACGGGGGCCTCCCCCACGAGCAGTACTTC; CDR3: CAISEVGNGGLPHEQYF
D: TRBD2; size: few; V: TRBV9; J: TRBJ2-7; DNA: TGTGCCAGCAGCGGGGGGACTAGCGGGAGTTATTTCTACGAGCAGTACTTC; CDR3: CASSGGTSGSYFYEQYF
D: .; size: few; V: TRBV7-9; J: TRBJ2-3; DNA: TGTGCCAGCAGCTCAACCCCCAACGGGCTGTTCACAGATACGCAGTATTTT; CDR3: CASSSTPNGLFTDTQYF
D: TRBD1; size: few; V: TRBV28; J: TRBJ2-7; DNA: TGTGCCAGCAGTCCCCTGGGGCAGGGGGATGGGCAGTACTTC; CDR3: CASSPLGQGDGQYF
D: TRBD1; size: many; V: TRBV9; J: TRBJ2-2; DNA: TGTGCCAGCAGGGGGGGGACAGGGCCCCCCGGGGAGCTGTTTTTT; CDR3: CASRGGTGPPGELFF
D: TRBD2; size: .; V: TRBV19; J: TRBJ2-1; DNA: TGTGCCAGTAGTATAGTCCTAGCGGGATTTAAGGTGTTCTTC; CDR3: CASSIVLAGFKVFF
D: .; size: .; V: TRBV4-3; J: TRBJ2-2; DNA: TGCGCCAGCAGCCAAGAAGTTAGCGGAACTTACACCGGGGAGCTGTTTTTT; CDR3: CASSQEVSGTYTGELFF
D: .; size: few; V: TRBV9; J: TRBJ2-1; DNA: TGTGCCAGCAGCGTAGCTACAGAAACCAACTACAATGAGCAGTTCTTC; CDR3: CASSVATETNYNEQFF
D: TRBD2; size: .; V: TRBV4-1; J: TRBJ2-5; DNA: TGCGCCAGCAGCGAACGGGCCAAGGCGGGGATCAGCGGGAGGGCCGGGGGAGAGACCCAGTACTTC; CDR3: CASSERAKAGISGRAGGETQYF
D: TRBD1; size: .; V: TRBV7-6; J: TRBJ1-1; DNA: TGTGCCAGCAGCTTAGGGACAGGGAGGGGTAACACTGAAGCTTTCTTT; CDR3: CASSLGTGRGNTEAFF
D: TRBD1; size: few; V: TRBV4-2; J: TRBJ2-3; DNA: TGTGCCAGCAGCCAAGAGGGAAGGGCCAGGGGGCAGGATACGCAGTATTTT; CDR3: CASSQEGRARGQDTQYF
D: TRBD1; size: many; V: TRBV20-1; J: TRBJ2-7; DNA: TGCAGTGCACCAAGACAGGGCCACGAGCAGTACTTC; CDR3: CSAPRQGHEQYF
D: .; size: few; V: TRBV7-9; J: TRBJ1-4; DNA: TGTGCCAGCACCTCACAGGGTACTGTTAATGAAAAACTGTTTTTT; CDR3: CASTSQGTVNEKLFF
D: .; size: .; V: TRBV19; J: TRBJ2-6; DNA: TGTGCCAGTACCACAGGGAACTCTGGGGCCAACGTCCTGACTTTC; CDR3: CASTTGNSGANVLTF
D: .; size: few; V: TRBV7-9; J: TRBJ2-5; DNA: TGTGCCAGCAGCTTAGCGCAGGGATGGGGGCAAGAGACCCAGTACTTC; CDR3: CASSLAQGWGQETQYF
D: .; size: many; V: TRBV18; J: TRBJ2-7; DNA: TGTGCCAGCTCACCCTATCAGGGCTTGGAGTACGAGCAGTACTTC; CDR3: CASSPYQGLEYEQYF
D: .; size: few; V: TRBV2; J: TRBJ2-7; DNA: TGTGCCAGCAGTGAATTTTCAGAACCGGACTACGAGCAGTACTTC; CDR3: CASSEFSEPDYEQYF
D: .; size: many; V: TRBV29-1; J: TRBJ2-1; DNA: TGCAGCGTCGTCCTAGTCCGGGAGTCATTATATGAGCAGTTCTTC; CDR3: CSVVLVRESLYEQFF
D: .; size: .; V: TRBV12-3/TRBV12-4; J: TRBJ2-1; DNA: TGTGCCAGCAGCTCACCCTCTGCCTTTTTAGCGGCGTACAATGAGCAGTTCTTC; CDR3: CASSSPSAFLAAYNEQFF
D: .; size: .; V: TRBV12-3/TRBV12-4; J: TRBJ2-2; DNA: TGTGCCAGCACCTCCCGTGGGGTCACCGGGGAGCTGTTTTTT; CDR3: CASTSRGVTGELFF